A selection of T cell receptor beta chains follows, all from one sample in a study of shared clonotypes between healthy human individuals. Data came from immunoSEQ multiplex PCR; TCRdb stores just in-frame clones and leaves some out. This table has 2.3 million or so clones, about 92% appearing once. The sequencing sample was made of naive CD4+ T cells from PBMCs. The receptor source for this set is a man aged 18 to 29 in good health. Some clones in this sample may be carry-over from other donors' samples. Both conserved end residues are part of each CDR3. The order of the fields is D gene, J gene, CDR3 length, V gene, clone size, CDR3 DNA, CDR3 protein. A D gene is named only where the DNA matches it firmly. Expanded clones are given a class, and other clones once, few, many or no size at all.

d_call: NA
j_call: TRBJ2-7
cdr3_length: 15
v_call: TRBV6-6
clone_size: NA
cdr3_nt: TGTGCCAGCAGTTACTCCGCCGGGGAACGCTACGAGCAGTACTTC
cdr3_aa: CASSYSAGERYEQYF

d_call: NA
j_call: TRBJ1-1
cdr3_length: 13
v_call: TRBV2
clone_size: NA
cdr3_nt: TGTGCCAGCAGCCCCAGGCAGTGGGCTGAAGCTTTCTTT
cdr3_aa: CASSPRQWAEAFF

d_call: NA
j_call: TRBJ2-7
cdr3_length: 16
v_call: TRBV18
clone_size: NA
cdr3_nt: TGTGCCAGCTCACCACGGGGGCGACAGGCCGCCTACGAGCAGTACTTC
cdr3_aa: CASSPRGRQAAYEQYF

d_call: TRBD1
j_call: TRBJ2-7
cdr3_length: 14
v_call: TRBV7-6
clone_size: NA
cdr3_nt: TGTGCCAGCAGTCCGGACAGGGGAGTATACGAGCAGTACTTC
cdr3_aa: CASSPDRGVYEQYF

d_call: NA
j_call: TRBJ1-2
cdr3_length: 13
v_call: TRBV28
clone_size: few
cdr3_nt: TGTGCCAGCAGTTTAGAAACTAACTATGGCTACACCTTC
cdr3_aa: CASSLETNYGYTF

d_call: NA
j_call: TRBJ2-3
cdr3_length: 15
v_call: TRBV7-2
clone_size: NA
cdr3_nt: TGTGCCAGCAGCTTAGGTGGTCCGGGAACAGATACGCAGTATTTT
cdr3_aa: CASSLGGPGTDTQYF

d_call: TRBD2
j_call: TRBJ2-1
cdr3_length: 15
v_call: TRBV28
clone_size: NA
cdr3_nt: TGTGCCAGCAGTTTCGGACTAGCGGGGGCGAATGAGCAGTTCTTC
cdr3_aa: CASSFGLAGANEQFF

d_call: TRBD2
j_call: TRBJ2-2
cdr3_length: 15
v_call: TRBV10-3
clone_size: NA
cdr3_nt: TGTGCCATCAGTGGACTAGCGATAGGGACCGGGGAGCTGTTTTTT
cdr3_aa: CAISGLAIGTGELFF

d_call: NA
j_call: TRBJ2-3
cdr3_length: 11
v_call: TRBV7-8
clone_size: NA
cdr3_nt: TGTGCCAGCAGCTTAACGGATACGCAGTATTTT
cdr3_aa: CASSLTDTQYF

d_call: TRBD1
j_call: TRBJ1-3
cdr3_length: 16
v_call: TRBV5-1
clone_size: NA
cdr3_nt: TGCGCCAGCAGCCCCCAGGGACAGGGATCGGGAAACACCATATATTTT
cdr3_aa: CASSPQGQGSGNTIYF

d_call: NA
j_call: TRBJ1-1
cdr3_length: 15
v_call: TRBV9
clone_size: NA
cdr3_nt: TGTGCCAGCAGCGTATTAGGGCAGTCGAACACTGAAGCTTTCTTT
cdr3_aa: CASSVLGQSNTEAFF

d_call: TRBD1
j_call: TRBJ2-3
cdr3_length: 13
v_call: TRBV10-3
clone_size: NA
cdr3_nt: TGTGCCATCGGACAGGGGATCACAGATACGCAGTATTTT
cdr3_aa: CAIGQGITDTQYF

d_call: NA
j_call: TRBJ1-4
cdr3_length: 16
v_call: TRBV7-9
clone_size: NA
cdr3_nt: TGTGCCAGCAGCTTAGAAAAGGGAGCAACTAATGAAAAACTGTTTTTT
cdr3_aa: CASSLEKGATNEKLFF

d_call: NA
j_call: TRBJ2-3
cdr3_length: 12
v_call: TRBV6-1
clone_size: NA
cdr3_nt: TGTGCCAGCAGGGCGATGGCGGGCAGGGAGGATTTT
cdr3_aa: CASRAMAGREDF

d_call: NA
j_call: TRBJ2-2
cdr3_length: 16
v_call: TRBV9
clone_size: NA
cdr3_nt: TGTGCCAGCAGCGTAGGAGGCCCAGGGAAGACCGGGGAGCTGTTTTTT
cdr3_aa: CASSVGGPGKTGELFF

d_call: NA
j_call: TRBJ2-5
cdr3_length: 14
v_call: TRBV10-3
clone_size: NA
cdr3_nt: TGTGCCATCAGTGCCGGTAGAGGCGGAGAGACCCAGTACTTC
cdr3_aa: CAISAGRGGETQYF

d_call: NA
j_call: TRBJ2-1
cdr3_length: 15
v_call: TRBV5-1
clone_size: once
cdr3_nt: TGCGCCAGCAGCCGAACGTGGGGTTCCTACAATGAGCAGTTCTTC
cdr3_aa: CASSRTWGSYNEQFF

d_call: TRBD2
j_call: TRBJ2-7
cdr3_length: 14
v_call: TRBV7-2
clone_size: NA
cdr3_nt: TGTGCCAGCCAAAGCGGGAGGACCTCCTACGAGCAGTACTTC
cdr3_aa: CASQSGRTSYEQYF

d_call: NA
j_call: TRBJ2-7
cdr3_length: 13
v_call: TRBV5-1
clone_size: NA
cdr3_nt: TGCGCCAGCAGCATCGAGATTCCCTACGAGCAGTACTTC
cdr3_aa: CASSIEIPYEQYF

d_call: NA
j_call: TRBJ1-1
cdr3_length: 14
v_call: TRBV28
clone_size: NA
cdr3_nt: TGTGCCAGCAGCCGTACTCAGGGGAACACTGAAGCTTTCTTT
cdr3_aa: CASSRTQGNTEAFF

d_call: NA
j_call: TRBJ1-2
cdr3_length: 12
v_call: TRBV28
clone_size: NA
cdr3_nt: TGTGCCAGCACCCTGGGGGGATATGGCTACACCTTC
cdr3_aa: CASTLGGYGYTF

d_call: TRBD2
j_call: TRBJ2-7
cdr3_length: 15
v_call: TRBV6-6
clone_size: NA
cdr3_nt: TGTGCCAGCAGTTACTATGGCGGGAGTATAAACGAGCAGTACTTC
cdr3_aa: CASSYYGGSINEQYF

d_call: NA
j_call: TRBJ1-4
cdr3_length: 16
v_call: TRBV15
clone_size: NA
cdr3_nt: TGTGCCACTACCAGCGATCAAAGGGGGTTGAATGAAAAACTGTTTTTT
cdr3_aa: CATTSDQRGLNEKLFF

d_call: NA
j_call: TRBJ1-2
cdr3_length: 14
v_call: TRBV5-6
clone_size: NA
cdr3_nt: TGTGCCAGCAGCTTGGAGACAGCTAACTATGGCTACACCTTC
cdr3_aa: CASSLETANYGYTF

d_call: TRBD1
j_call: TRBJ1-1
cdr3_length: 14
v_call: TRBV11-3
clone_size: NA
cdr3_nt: TGTGCCAGCAGCCGGACAGGGTTGAACACTGAAGCTTTCTTT
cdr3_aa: CASSRTGLNTEAFF

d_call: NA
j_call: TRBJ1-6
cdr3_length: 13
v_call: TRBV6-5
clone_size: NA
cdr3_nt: TGTGCCAGCAGTTACGATGCGGCGGAACCCCTCCACTTT
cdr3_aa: CASSYDAAEPLHF

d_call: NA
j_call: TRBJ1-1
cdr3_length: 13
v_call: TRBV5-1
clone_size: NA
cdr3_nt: TGCGCCAGCAGCATTACACTGAACACTGAAGCTTTCTTT
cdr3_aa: CASSITLNTEAFF

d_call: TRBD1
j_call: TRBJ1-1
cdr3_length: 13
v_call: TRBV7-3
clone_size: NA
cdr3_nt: TGTGCCAGCAGCCGGGGACAGGACACTGAAGCTTTCTTT
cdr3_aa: CASSRGQDTEAFF

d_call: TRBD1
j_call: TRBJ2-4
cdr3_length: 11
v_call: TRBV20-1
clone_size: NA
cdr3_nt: TGCAGTGCTAGAGAGAGGACAGGGCAGTACTTC
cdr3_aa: CSARERTGQYF

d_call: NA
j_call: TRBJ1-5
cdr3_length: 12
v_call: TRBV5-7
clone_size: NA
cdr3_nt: TGTGCCAGCAGCTGGGAAGGGCAGCCCCAGCATTTT
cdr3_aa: CASSWEGQPQHF

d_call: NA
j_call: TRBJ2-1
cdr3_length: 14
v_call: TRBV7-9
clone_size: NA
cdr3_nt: TGTGCCAGCAGCACCCGGGACGCAGACAATGAGCAGTTCTTC
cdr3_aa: CASSTRDADNEQFF

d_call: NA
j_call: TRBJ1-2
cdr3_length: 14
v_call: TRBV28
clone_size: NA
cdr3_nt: TGTGCCAGCAGTTCAGCAGGGAGTAACTATGGCTACACCTTC
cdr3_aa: CASSSAGSNYGYTF

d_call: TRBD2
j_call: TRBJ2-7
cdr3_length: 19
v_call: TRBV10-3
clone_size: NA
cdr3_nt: TGTGCCATCAGTGAGTCGTTGGGACTAGCGGGGGGACCCTCCTACGAGCAGTACTTC
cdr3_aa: CAISESLGLAGGPSYEQYF

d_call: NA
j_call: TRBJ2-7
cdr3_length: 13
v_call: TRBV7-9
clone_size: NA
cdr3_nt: TGTGCCAGCAGCTTACGGCGGGGGACAGAGCAGTACTTC
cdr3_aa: CASSLRRGTEQYF

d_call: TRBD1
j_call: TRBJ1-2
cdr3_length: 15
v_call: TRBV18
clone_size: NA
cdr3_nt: TGTGCCACCCCGGGACAGGGGGCGGAATTAGGTGGCTACACCTTC
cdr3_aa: CATPGQGAELGGYTF

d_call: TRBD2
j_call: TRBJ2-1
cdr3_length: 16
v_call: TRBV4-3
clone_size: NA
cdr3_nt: TGCGCCAGCAGCCAAAGGACTAGTCAAGGTGTCAATGAGCAGTTCTTC
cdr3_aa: CASSQRTSQGVNEQFF

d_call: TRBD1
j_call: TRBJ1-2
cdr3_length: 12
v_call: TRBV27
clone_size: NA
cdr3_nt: TGTGCCAGCAGCAGACAGGGCCAGGGTTACACCTTC
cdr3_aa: CASSRQGQGYTF

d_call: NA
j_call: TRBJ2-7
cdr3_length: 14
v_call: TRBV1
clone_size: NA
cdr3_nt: TGCACCAGCAGCCAAGATATGGCTTCCTACGAGCAGTACTTC
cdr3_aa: CTSSQDMASYEQYF

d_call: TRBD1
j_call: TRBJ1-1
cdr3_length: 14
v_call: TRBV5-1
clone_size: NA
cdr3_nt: TGCGCCAGCAGCGACAGGGGGCAGAACACTGAAGCTTTCTTT
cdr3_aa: CASSDRGQNTEAFF

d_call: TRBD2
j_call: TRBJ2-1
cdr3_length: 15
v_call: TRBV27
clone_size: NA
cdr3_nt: TGTGCCAGCAGGCTAGCGGGAGCCTCCTACAATGAGCAGTTCTTC
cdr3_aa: CASRLAGASYNEQFF

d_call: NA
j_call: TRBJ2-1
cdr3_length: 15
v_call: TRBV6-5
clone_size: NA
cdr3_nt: TGTGCCAGCAAAGAGGGTGGCGGGAACTACAATGAGCAGTTCTTC
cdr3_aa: CASKEGGGNYNEQFF

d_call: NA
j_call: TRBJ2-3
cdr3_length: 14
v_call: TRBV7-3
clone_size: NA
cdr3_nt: TGTGCCAGCAGCTCACTCGACTTACGGGATACGCAGTATTTT
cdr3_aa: CASSSLDLRDTQYF

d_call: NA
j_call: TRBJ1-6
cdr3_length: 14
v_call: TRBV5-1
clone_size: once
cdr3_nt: TGCGCCAGCAGCTTGGGAAGGGCCGATTCACCCCTCCACTTT
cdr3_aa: CASSLGRADSPLHF

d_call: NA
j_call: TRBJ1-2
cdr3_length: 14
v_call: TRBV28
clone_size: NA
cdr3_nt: TGTGCCAGCAGTGGGGACCGGATACTCTATGGCTACACCTTC
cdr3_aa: CASSGDRILYGYTF

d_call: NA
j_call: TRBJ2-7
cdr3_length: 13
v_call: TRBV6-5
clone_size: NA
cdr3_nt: TGTGCCAGCAGTTACAGGGTGTCCTACGAGCAGTACTTC
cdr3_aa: CASSYRVSYEQYF

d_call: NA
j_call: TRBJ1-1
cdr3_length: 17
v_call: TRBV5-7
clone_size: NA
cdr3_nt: TGTGCCAGCAGCATCAATAATTGCTCTCAGGTGAACACTGAAGCTTTCTTT
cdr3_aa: CASSINNCSQVNTEAFF

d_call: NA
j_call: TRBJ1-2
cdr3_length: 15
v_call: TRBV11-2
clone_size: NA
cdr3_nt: TGTGCCAGCAGCTCACCCAACCAGGGGACCTATGGCTACACCTTC
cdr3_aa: CASSSPNQGTYGYTF